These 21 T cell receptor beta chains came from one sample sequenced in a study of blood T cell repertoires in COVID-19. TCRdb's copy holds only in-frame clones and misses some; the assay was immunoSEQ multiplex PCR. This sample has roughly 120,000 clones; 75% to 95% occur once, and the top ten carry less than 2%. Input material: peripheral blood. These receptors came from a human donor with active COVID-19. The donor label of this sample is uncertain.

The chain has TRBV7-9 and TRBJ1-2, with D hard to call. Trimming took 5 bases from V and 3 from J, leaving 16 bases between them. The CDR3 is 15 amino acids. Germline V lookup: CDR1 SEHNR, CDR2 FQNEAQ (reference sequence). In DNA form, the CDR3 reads TGTGCCAGCAGCCACAGTTGGCAGGCCTACTATGGCTACACCTTC. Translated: CASSHSWQAYYGYTF.

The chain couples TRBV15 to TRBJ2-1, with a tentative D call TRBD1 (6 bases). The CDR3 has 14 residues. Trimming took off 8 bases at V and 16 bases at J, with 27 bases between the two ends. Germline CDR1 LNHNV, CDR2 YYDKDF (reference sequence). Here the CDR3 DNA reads TGTGCCACCGGCACTCGCTCTACAGGGTCAGTACAATTCTTC. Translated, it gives CATGTRSTGSVQFF.

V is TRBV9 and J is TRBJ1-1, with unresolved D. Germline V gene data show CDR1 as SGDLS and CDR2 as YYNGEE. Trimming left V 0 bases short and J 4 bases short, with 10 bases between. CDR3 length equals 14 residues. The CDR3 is CASSVEPSGTEAFF. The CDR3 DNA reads TGTGCCAGCAGCGTAGAACCGTCGGGCACTGAAGCTTTCTTT.

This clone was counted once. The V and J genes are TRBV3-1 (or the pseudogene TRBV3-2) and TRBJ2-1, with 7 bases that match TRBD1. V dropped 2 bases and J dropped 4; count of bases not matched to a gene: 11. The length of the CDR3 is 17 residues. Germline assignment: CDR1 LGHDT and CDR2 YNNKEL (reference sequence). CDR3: CASSQSTDRVGYNEQFF. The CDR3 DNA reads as TGTGCCAGCAGCCAAAGCACAGACAGGGTCGGGTACAATGAGCAGTTCTTC.

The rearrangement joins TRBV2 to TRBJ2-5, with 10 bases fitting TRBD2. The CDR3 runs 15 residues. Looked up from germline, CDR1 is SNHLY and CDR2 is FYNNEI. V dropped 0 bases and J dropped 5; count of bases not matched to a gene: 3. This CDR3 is CASSEARGLAETQYF. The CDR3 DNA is TGTGCCAGCAGTGAAGCCAGGGGACTAGCGGAGACCCAGTACTTC.

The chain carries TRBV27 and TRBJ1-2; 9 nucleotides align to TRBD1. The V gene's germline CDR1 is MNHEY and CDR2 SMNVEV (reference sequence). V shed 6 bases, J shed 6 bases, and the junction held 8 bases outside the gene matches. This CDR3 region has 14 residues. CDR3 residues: CASSRDRGMDGYTF. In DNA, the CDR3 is TGTGCCAGCAGCCGTGACAGGGGGATGGATGGCTACACCTTC.

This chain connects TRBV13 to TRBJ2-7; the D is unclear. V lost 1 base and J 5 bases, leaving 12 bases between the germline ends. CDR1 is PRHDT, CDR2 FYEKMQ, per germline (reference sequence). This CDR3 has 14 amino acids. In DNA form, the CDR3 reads TGTGCCAGCAGCTTAGTTCTAGACCGGCACGAGCAGTACTTC. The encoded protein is CASSLVLDRHEQYF.

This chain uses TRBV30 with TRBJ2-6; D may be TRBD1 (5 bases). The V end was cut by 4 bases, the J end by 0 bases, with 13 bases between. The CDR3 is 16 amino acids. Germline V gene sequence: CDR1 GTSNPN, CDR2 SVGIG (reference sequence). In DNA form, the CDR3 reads TGTGCCTGGACCCAGGGTGGGGCCTCTGGGGCCAACGTCCTGACTTTC. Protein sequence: CAWTQGGASGANVLTF.

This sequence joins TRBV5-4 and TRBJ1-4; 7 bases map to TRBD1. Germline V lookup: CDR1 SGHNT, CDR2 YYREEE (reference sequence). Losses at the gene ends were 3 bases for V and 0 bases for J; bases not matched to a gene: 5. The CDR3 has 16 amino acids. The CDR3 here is CASSSLGQATNEKLFF. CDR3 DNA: TGTGCCAGCAGCTCCCTAGGACAGGCAACTAATGAAAAACTGTTTTTT.

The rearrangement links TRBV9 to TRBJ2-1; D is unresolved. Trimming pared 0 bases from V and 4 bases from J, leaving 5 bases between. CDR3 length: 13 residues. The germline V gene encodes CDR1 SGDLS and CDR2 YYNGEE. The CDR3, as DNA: TGTGCCAGCAGCGTAGCTCTGTACAATGAGCAGTTCTTC. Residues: CASSVALYNEQFF. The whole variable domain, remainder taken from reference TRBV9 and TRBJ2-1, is DSGVTQTPKHLITATGQRVTLRCSPRSGDLSVYWYQQSLDQGLQFLIQYYNGEERAKGNILERFSAQQFPDLHSELNLSSLELGDSALYFCASSVALYNEQFFGPGTRLTVL.

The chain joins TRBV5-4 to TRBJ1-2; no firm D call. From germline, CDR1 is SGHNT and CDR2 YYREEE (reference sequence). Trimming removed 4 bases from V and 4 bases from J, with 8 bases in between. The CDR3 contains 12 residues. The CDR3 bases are TGTGCCAGCAGCAGGGAGGGCTATGGCTACACCTTC. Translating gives CASSREGYGYTF.

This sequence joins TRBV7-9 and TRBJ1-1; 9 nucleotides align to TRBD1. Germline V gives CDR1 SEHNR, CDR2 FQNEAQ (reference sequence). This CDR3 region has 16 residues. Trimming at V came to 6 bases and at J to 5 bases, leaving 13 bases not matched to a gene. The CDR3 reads CASRRWGDRVRTEAFF. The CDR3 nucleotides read TGTGCCAGCAGGAGGTGGGGGGACAGGGTTCGGACTGAAGCTTTCTTT.

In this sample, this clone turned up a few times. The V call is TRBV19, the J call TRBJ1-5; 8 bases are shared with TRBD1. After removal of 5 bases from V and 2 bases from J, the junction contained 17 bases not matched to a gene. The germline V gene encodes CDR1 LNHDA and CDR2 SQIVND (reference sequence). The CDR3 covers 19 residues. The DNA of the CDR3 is TGTGCCAGTAGTGACGAAACAGGGGGGTTTTATCGTGGCAATCAGCCCCAGCATTTT. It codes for CASSDETGGFYRGNQPQHF.

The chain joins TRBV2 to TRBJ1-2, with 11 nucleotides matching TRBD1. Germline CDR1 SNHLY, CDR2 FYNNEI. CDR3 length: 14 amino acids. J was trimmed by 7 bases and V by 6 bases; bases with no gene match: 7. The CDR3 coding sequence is TGTGCCAGCAGGGCCTACGGGACAGGGGGTGGCTACACCTTC. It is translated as CASRAYGTGGGYTF. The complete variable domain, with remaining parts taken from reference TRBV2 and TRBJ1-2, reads EPEVTQTPSHQVTQMGQEVILRCVPISNHLYFYWYRQILGQKVEFLVSFYNNEISEKSEIFDDQFSVERPDGSNFTLKIRSTKLEDSAMYFCASRAYGTGGGYTFGSGTRLTVV.

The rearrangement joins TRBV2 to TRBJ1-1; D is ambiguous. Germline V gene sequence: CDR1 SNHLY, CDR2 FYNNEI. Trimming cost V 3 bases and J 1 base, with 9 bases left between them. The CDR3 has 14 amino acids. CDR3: CASSEGRRNTEAFF. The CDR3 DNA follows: TGTGCCAGCAGTGAGGGCAGGCGGAACACTGAAGCTTTCTTT.

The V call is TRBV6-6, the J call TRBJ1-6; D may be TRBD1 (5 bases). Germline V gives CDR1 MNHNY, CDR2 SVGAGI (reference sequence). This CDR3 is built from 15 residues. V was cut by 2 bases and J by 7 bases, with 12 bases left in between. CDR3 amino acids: CASSYAGNGNSPLHF. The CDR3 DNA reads TGTGCCAGCAGTTACGCAGGGAATGGGAATTCACCCCTCCACTTT.

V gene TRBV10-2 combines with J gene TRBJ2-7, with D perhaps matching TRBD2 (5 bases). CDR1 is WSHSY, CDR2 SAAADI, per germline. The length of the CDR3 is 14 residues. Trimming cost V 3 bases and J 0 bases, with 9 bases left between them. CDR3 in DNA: TGCGCCAGCAGTGACTCGGGGTACTCCTACGAGCAGTACTTC. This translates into CASSDSGYSYEQYF.

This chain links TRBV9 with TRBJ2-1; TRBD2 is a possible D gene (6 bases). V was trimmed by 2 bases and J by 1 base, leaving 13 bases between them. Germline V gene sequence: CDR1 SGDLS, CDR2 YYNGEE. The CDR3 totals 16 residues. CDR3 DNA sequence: TGTGCCAGCAGCGTGCGGCGGGGTCGATCCTACAATGAGCAGTTCTTC. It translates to CASSVRRGRSYNEQFF.

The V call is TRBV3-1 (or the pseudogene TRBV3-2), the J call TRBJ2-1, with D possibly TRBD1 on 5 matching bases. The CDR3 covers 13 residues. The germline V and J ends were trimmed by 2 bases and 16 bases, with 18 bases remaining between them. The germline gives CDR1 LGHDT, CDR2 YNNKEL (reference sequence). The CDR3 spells CASSQFQRGAFFF. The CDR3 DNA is TGTGCCAGCAGCCAATTCCAAAGGGGCGCTTTTTTCTTC.

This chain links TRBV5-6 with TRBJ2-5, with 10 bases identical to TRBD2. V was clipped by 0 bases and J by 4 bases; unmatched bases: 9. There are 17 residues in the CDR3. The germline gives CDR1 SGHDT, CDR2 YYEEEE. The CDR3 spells CASSLAPGLAFSETQYF. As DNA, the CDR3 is TGTGCCAGCAGCTTGGCCCCGGGACTAGCGTTTTCAGAGACCCAGTACTTC.

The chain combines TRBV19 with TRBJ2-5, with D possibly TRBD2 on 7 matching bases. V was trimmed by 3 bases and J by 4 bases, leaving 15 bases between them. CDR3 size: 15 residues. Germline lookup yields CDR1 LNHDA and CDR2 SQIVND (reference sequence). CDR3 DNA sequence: TGTGCCAGTAGTATGTGGACTAGAGGGGGAGAGACCCAGTACTTC. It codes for CASSMWTRGGETQYF.